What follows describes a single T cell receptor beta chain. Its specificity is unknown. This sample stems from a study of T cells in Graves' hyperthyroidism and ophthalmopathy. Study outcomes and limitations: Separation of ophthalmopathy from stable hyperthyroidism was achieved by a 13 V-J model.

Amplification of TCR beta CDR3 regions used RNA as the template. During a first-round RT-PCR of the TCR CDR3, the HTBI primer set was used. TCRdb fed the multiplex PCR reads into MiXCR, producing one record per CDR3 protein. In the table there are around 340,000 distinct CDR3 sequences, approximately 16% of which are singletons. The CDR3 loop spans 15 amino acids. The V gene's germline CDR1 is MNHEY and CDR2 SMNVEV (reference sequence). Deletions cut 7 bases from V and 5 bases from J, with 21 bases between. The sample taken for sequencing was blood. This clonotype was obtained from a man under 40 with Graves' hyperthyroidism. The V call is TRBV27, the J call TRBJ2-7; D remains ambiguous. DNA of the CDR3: TGTGCCAGCAAAGTTGTTTCCAGCAGGTGGGACGAGCAGTACTTC. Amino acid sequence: CASKVVSSRWDEQYF.